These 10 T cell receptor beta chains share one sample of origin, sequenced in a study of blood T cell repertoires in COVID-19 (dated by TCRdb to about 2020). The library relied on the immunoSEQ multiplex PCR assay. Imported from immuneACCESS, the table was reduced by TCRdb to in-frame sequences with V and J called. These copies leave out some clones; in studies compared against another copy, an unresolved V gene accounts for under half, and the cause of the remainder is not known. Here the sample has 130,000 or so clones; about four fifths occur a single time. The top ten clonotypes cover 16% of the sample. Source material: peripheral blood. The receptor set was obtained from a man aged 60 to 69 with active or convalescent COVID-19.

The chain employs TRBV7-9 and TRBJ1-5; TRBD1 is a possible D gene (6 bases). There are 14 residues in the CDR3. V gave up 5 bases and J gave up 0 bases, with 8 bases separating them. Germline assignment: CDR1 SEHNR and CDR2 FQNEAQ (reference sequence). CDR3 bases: TGTGCCAGCAGCCTGGACAGTAGCAATCAGCCCCAGCATTTT. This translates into CASSLDSSNQPQHF.

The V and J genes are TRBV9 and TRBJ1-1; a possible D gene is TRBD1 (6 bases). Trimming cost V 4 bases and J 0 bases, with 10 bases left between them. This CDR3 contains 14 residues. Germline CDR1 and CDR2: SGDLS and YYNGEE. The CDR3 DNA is TGTGCCAGCAGCACAGGGACGGTGAACACTGAAGCTTTCTTT. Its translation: CASSTGTVNTEAFF.

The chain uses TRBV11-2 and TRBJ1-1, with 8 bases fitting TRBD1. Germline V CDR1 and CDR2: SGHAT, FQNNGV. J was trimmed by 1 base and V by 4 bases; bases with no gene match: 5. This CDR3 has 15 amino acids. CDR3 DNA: TGTGCCAGCAGCTACGACAGGGGCGGGAACACTGAAGCTTTCTTT. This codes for CASSYDRGGNTEAFF.

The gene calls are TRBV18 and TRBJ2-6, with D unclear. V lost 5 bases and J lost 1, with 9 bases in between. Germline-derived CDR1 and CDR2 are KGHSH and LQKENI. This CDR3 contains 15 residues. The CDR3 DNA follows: TGTGCCAGCTCAGCGGCCCTATCTGGGGCCAACGTCCTGACTTTC. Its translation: CASSAALSGANVLTF.

CDR3 coding DNA: TGTGCCAGCAGTTGGGGTCCACCGGGACTAGCGGGAGGTTCCTACGAGCAGTACTTC. Protein: CASSWGPPGLAGGSYEQYF. This sequence joins TRBV27 and TRBJ2-7; 15 nucleotides match TRBD2. J gave up 1 base and V 4 bases, and 11 bases lay outside the gene matches. Germline V gene data show CDR1 as MNHEY and CDR2 as SMNVEV (reference sequence). The CDR3 sequence is 19 residues long.

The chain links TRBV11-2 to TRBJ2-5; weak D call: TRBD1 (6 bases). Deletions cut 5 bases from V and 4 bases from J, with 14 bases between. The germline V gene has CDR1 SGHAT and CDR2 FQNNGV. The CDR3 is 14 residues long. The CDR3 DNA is TGTGCCAGCAGCGAACTCAGAGGGGGAGAGACCCAGTACTTC. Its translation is CASSELRGGETQYF.

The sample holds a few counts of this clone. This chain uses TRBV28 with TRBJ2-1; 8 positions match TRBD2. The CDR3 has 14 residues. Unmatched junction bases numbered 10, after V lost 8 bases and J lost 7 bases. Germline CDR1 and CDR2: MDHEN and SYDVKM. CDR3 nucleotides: TGTGCCAGCCGTTCAGGGACTAGGAGAAATGAGCAGTTCTTC. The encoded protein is CASRSGTRRNEQFF.

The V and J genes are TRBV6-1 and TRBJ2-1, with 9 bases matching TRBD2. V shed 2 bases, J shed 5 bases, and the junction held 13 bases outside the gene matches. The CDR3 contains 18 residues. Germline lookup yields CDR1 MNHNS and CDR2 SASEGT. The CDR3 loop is CASSEFGSGSGGDNEQFF. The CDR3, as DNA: TGTGCCAGCAGTGAATTTGGTAGCGGGAGTGGGGGAGACAATGAGCAGTTCTTC.

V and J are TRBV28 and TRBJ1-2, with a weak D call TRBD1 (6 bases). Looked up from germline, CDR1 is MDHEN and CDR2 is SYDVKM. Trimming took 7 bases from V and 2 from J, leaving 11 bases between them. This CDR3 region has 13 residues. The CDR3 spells CASNPTGNYGYTF. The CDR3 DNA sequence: TGTGCCAGCAACCCAACAGGGAACTATGGCTACACCTTC.

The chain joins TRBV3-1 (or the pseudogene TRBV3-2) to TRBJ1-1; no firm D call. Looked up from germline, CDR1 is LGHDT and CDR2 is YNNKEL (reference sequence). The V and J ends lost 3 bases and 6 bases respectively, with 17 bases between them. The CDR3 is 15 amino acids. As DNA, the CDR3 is TGTGCCAGCAGCCATTCGACGACGGGTCACGCTGAAGCTTTCTTT. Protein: CASSHSTTGHAEAFF.